The next 22 T cell receptor beta chains were all read from a single sample in a study of blood T cell repertoires in COVID-19. TCRdb's table, derived via immunoSEQ multiplex PCR, lists solely in-frame clones and lacks some. The table includes 50,000 to 75,000 clones, approximately 80% detected once. The source material was peripheral blood. The receptors originated from a man in his sixties with acute or convalescent COVID-19.

The chain carries TRBV28 and TRBJ2-1; 11 nucleotides align to TRBD2. The CDR3 spans 18 residues. J was trimmed by 0 bases and V by 5 bases; bases with no gene match: 9. Germline assignment: CDR1 MDHEN and CDR2 SYDVKM. The CDR3 DNA reads as TGTGCCAGCAGTGCTCCTTCTAGCGGGAGGCTCTCCTACAATGAGCAGTTCTTC. This translates into CASSAPSSGRLSYNEQFF.

This chain uses TRBV11-2 with TRBJ2-1; D remains ambiguous. Looked up from germline, CDR1 is SGHAT and CDR2 is FQNNGV. V gave up 1 base and J gave up 9 bases, with 10 bases separating them. This CDR3 is 13 amino acids long. For the CDR3, the DNA is TGTGCCAGCAGCTTAGGTTCTAGTGGTGAGCAGTTCTTC. Amino acid sequence: CASSLGSSGEQFF.

This clone was seen a few times. This sample also contains other DNA sequences that code for the same CDR3. This sequence joins TRBV5-1 and TRBJ2-5; 11 bases fit TRBD2. The CDR3 extends over 15 amino acids. Germline CDR1 and CDR2: SGHRS and YFSETQ. With V trimmed by 4 bases and J by 2 bases, 4 bases remained unmatched. CDR3 in DNA: TGCGCCAGCAGCGACCGGACTAGCGGGCAAGAGACCCAGTACTTC. It is translated as CASSDRTSGQETQYF.

V and J are TRBV5-1 and TRBJ2-7, with D possibly TRBD1 on 6 matching bases. CDR3 length: 13 amino acids. CDR1 and CDR2 (germline): SGHRS, YFSETQ. The V and J ends lost 0 bases and 6 bases respectively, with 10 bases between them. The CDR3 sequence: CASSLGQGREQYF. The CDR3, as DNA: TGCGCCAGCAGCTTGGGGCAGGGGCGCGAGCAGTACTTC.

The V and J genes are TRBV9 and TRBJ2-1; D ambiguous. This CDR3 spans 15 amino acids. Looked up from germline, CDR1 is SGDLS and CDR2 is YYNGEE. Trimming shortened V by 4 bases and J by 0 bases, and 11 bases separated the two germline ends. The CDR3 nucleotides are TGTGCCAGCAGCCACTTTTCGAGCTCCTACAATGAGCAGTTCTTC. Protein sequence: CASSHFSSSYNEQFF.

The chain has TRBV27 and TRBJ2-7; 7 bases match TRBD1. This CDR3 comprises 13 residues. Per the germline V gene, CDR1 is MNHEY and CDR2 is SMNVEV (reference sequence). Unmatched junction bases numbered 7, after V lost 6 bases and J lost 5 bases. The CDR3 here is CASRTSTGHEQYF. The CDR3 coding sequence is TGTGCCAGCAGGACATCGACAGGGCACGAGCAGTACTTC.

The J gene is TRBJ2-1, the V gene TRBV30; 8 nucleotides agree with TRBD2. The CDR3 is made up of 16 amino acids. Trimming cost V 0 bases and J 7 bases; bases outside gene matches: 11. From germline, CDR1 is GTSNPN and CDR2 SVGIG (reference sequence). The CDR3 here is CAWSVRREGPRNEQFF. CDR3 nucleotides: TGTGCCTGGAGTGTAAGACGGGAGGGCCCCAGGAATGAGCAGTTCTTC.

The rearrangement uses TRBV7-9 and TRBJ2-1, with TRBD2 matching 7 bases. The length of the CDR3 is 15 residues. V was pared by 6 bases and J by 0 bases, with 5 bases of the junction left unmatched. CDR1 and CDR2 from the germline V gene are SEHNR and FQNEAQ (reference sequence). CDR3 in amino acids: CASRSSGRSYNEQFF. Here the CDR3 DNA reads TGTGCCAGCAGATCTAGCGGTCGCTCCTACAATGAGCAGTTCTTC.

V gene TRBV7-6 combines with J gene TRBJ2-1; D may be TRBD2 (6 bases). V gave up 2 bases and J gave up 8 bases, with 16 bases separating them. The CDR3 is made up of 15 amino acids. Germline V gene sequence: CDR1 SGHVS, CDR2 FNYEAQ. The CDR3 reads CASSLSVAVSDEQFF. The CDR3 DNA reads as TGTGCCAGCAGCTTATCAGTAGCGGTCTCGGATGAGCAGTTCTTC.

The CDR3 DNA sequence: TGTGCCAGCAGTTTTAGAGGTTCACCCCTCCACTTT. Its translation is CASSFRGSPLHF. The chain carries TRBV27 and TRBJ1-6; D uncertain. The CDR3 runs 12 residues. Trimming removed 3 bases at V and 9 bases at J, with 6 bases between. Germline CDR1 is MNHEY and CDR2 is SMNVEV (reference sequence).

The chain links TRBV7-3 to TRBJ1-4; 8 nucleotides agree with TRBD1. V trimming: 6 bases; J trimming: 10 bases; junction bases outside the gene matches: 7. Germline assignment: CDR1 SGHTA and CDR2 FQGTGA. The CDR3 is made up of 13 amino acids. For the CDR3, the DNA is TGTGCCAGCAGTCAGACAGGGGATGGAAAACTGTTTTTT. Its protein is CASSQTGDGKLFF.

This chain links TRBV9 with TRBJ2-6; tentatively, D is TRBD1 (5 bases). From germline, CDR1 is SGDLS and CDR2 YYNGEE. The CDR3 covers 20 residues. V was trimmed by 3 bases and J by 0 bases, leaving 22 bases between them. The CDR3 DNA sequence: TGTGCCAGCAGCGAGAGCCCTCAGACCAGGGCCCCCTCTGGGGCCAACGTCCTGACTTTC. This encodes CASSESPQTRAPSGANVLTF.

The CDR3 sequence: CAISLAGSDIQYF. The CDR3 DNA sequence: TGTGCCATCAGCCTTGCGGGTAGCGACATTCAGTACTTC. V usage is TRBV10-3 and J usage is TRBJ2-4; tentatively, D is TRBD2 (5 bases). The CDR3 has 13 residues. The V end lost 6 bases, the J end lost 8 bases, and 14 bases lay between the germline ends. Germline loops: CDR1 ENHRY, CDR2 SYGVKD.

The chain has TRBV10-1 and TRBJ2-7; 9 nucleotides match TRBD2. CDR1 WNHNN and CDR2 SYGVQD come from the germline V gene (reference sequence). CDR3 size: 16 residues. J gave up 2 bases and V 6 bases, and 11 bases lay outside the gene matches. CDR3 region: CASRGDGTSQTYEQYF. In DNA form, the CDR3 reads TGCGCCAGCAGGGGCGACGGGACTAGCCAGACCTACGAGCAGTACTTC.

The CDR3 spells CASSGQLGETQYF. The CDR3 nucleotides read TGTGCCAGCAGTGGACAATTGGGAGAGACCCAGTACTTC. The chain has TRBV2 and TRBJ2-5; unclear D gene. The germline CDR1 and CDR2 sequences are SNHLY and FYNNEI. Trimming shortened V by 4 bases and J by 4 bases, and 10 bases separated the two germline ends. CDR3 length: 13 amino acids.

This sequence joins TRBV10-1 and TRBJ1-1; no firm D call. V was shortened by 3 bases and J by 4 bases, with 6 bases between the two germline ends. This CDR3 has 12 residues. Germline values: CDR1 WNHNN, CDR2 SYGVQD (reference sequence). CDR3 amino acids: CASSEQPTEAFF. CDR3 coding DNA: TGCGCCAGCAGTGAACAGCCCACTGAAGCTTTCTTT.

The gene calls are TRBV10-3 and TRBJ2-3; 8 bases agree with TRBD1. The CDR3 is made up of 15 amino acids. CDR1 and CDR2 from the germline V gene are ENHRY and SYGVKD. The J segment lost 5 bases and the V segment lost 0 bases, leaving 4 bases of the junction unmatched. The CDR3 is CAISESGQGKDTQYF. The DNA for the CDR3 is TGTGCCATCAGTGAGTCAGGACAGGGCAAAGATACGCAGTATTTT.

The chain joins TRBV3-1 (or the pseudogene TRBV3-2) to TRBJ1-1, with D possibly matching TRBD1 (6 bases). This CDR3 spans 13 amino acids. CDR1 and CDR2 from the germline V gene are LGHDT and YNNKEL (reference sequence). Trimming took 6 bases from V and 7 from J, leaving 15 bases between them. The CDR3 loop reads CASRLTQGGEAFF. The CDR3 DNA sequence: TGTGCCAGCAGACTTACACAGGGCGGTGAAGCTTTCTTT.

The V call is TRBV24-1, the J call TRBJ1-1, with 10 bases that match TRBD1. The CDR3 is 17 amino acids. The V segment lost 3 bases and the J segment 3 bases; nucleotides outside the gene matches: 9. Looked up from germline, CDR1 is KGHDR and CDR2 is SFDVKD. The CDR3 nucleotides read TGTGCCACCAGTGATCGACCCAGGACAGGGGGGTACACTGAAGCTTTCTTT. As protein: CATSDRPRTGGYTEAFF.

The chain combines TRBV5-4 with TRBJ2-7, with D unresolved. The CDR3 has 15 residues. V was trimmed by 0 bases and J by 0 bases, leaving 10 bases between them. Germline V gene lookup returns CDR1 SGHNT and CDR2 YYREEE (reference sequence). CDR3 region: CASSLGGASSYEQYF. The CDR3 DNA reads as TGTGCCAGCAGCTTGGGCGGTGCTAGCTCCTACGAGCAGTACTTC.

The chain carries TRBV7-2 and TRBJ1-2, with 7 bases aligning to TRBD1. The CDR3 spans 14 residues. Germline trimming cut 2 bases from V and 3 bases from J; bases unmatched to any gene: 3. The germline V gene encodes CDR1 SGHTA and CDR2 FQGNSA. CDR3 region: CASSLTGADYGYTF. CDR3 nucleotides: TGTGCCAGCAGCTTAACAGGGGCAGACTATGGCTACACCTTC. The whole variable domain, remainder taken from reference TRBV7-2 and TRBJ1-2, is GAGVSQSPSNKVTEKGKDVELRCDPISGHTALYWYRQSLGQGLEFLIYFQGNSAPDKSGLPSDRFSAERTGGSVSTLTIQRTQQEDSAVYLCASSLTGADYGYTFGSGTRLTVV.

The chain is built from TRBV5-4 and TRBJ2-1; 7 nucleotides line up with TRBD2. Losses at the gene ends were 1 base for V and 6 bases for J; bases not matched to a gene: 7. Germline values: CDR1 SGHNT, CDR2 YYREEE (reference sequence). This CDR3 has 15 amino acids. The CDR3: CASSLSLGEGNEQFF. The CDR3, as DNA: TGTGCCAGCAGCTTGAGCCTAGGGGAGGGCAATGAGCAGTTCTTC.